These 27 T cell receptor beta chains came from one sample sequenced in a study of blood T cell repertoires in COVID-19. The table came from immunoSEQ multiplex PCR; TCRdb's copy has only in-frame clones and leaves some out. Among 150,000 to 200,000 clones listed, 80% to 90% were seen once. Sequencing was done on a sample of peripheral blood. These receptors were taken from a man aged 55 to 70 with acute or convalescent COVID-19.

V gene TRBV10-1 combines with J gene TRBJ2-1; D remains unclear. This CDR3 region has 16 residues. With 3 bases removed from V and 0 bases from J, the gap between germline ends came to 12 bases. Germline V CDR1 and CDR2: WNHNN, SYGVQD (reference sequence). This CDR3 reads CASSDPKTGSYNEQFF. The DNA for the CDR3 is TGCGCCAGCAGTGACCCGAAGACTGGCTCCTACAATGAGCAGTTCTTC.

CDR3 DNA sequence: TGCGCCAGCACCTCCACAAACAGTCTCTCTGAAGCTTTCTTT. This codes for CASTSTNSLSEAFF. This sequence joins TRBV10-2 and TRBJ1-1, with D unresolved. The CDR3 consists of 14 residues. Germline V gene data show CDR1 as WSHSY and CDR2 as SAAADI. The germline V and J ends were trimmed by 7 bases and 6 bases, with 18 bases remaining between them.

This chain joins TRBV7-9 and TRBJ2-1; 7 nucleotides line up with TRBD2. The CDR3 is 15 residues long. The V and J ends lost 1 base and 7 bases, in that order; junction bases with no gene match: 7. CDR1 and CDR2 from the germline V gene are SEHNR and FQNEAQ (reference sequence). The CDR3 region is CASSLDGRFGNEQFF. Here the CDR3 DNA reads TGTGCCAGCAGCTTAGACGGGAGGTTTGGTAATGAGCAGTTCTTC.

The genes are TRBV27 and TRBJ1-5; 7 bases are a match to TRBD1. Germline-derived CDR1 and CDR2 are MNHEY and SMNVEV (reference sequence). Losses at the gene ends were 10 bases for V and 5 bases for J; bases not matched to a gene: 8. The CDR3 covers 13 residues. This CDR3 reads CATKDRVDQPQHF. The CDR3 nucleotides read TGTGCCACCAAAGACAGGGTAGATCAGCCCCAGCATTTT.

The chain carries TRBV28 and TRBJ2-7; 13 nucleotides line up with TRBD2. The germline gives CDR1 MDHEN, CDR2 SYDVKM. The CDR3 consists of 15 residues. V dropped 5 bases and J dropped 6; count of bases not matched to a gene: 7. CDR3 region: CASSGRTSGRGEQYF. CDR3 nucleotide sequence: TGTGCCAGCAGTGGGAGGACTAGCGGGAGAGGCGAGCAGTACTTC.

The chain carries TRBV11-2 and TRBJ2-3, with a weak D call TRBD2 (6 bases). Trimming removed 5 bases from V and 3 bases from J, with 6 bases in between. The CDR3 covers 12 residues. In germline, CDR1 is SGHAT, CDR2 FQNNGV. This CDR3 reads CASSRGTDTQYF. CDR3 nucleotide sequence: TGTGCCAGCAGCCGGGGGACAGATACGCAGTATTTT.

The rearrangement joins TRBV27 to TRBJ2-3; 8 nucleotides align to TRBD2. The trim removed 4 bases at V and 4 bases at J, leaving 19 bases unmatched. This CDR3 has 19 amino acids. Looked up from germline, CDR1 is MNHEY and CDR2 is SMNVEV (reference sequence). The CDR3 region has the DNA TGTGCCAGCAGTTCCACACTAGCGGAGGCGAGGGTGGGCGCAGATACGCAGTATTTT. Its protein is CASSSTLAEARVGADTQYF.

J is TRBJ1-2 and V is TRBV4-1, with TRBD1 identical over 7 bases. J was trimmed by 5 bases and V by 0 bases; bases with no gene match: 9. There are 16 residues in the CDR3. Germline CDR1 reads MGHRA; CDR2 reads YSYEKL. CDR3 nucleotide sequence: TGCGCCAGCAGCCAAGATGGGCAGGGGGTTCAGTATGGCTACACCTTC. Translation gives CASSQDGQGVQYGYTF.

The V and J genes are TRBV28 and TRBJ1-2; D is unclear. The CDR3 contains 14 residues. V lost 2 bases to trimming and J lost 7 bases, with 14 bases between them. Germline CDR1 reads MDHEN; CDR2 reads SYDVKM. DNA of the CDR3: TGTGCCAGCAGTTTACCCCTATCCCCTTTTGGCTACACCTTC. It translates to CASSLPLSPFGYTF.

This rearrangement joins TRBV6-5 to TRBJ2-5; 8 nucleotides align to TRBD1. The CDR3 spans 14 residues. Trimming at V came to 4 bases and at J to 2 bases, leaving 3 bases not matched to a gene. Germline lookup yields CDR1 MNHEY and CDR2 SVGAGI. The CDR3 nucleotides read TGTGCCAGCAGTTCGGACAGGGATCAAGAGACCCAGTACTTC. It specifies CASSSDRDQETQYF.

The V call is TRBV2, the J call TRBJ1-4; 8 bases line up with TRBD1. Looked up from germline, CDR1 is SNHLY and CDR2 is FYNNEI. J lost 8 bases, V lost 7 bases, and 12 bases had no gene match. This CDR3 is 15 amino acids long. CDR3 sequence (DNA): TGTGCCAGCACCCAAGCTGGACAGGGAGAGGAAAAACTGTTTTTT. This codes for CASTQAGQGEEKLFF.

The CDR3 bases are TGTGCCAGCGTACAGGGTAACACTGAAGCTTTCTTT. Residues: CASVQGNTEAFF. This chain connects TRBV7-9 to TRBJ1-1, with a possible D match to TRBD1 (6 bases). The CDR3 is 12 residues long. The germline CDR1 and CDR2 sequences are SEHNR and FQNEAQ (reference sequence). The V end was cut by 8 bases, the J end by 2 bases, with 9 bases between.

The V gene is TRBV9, the J gene TRBJ1-3, with TRBD1 as a possible D gene (5 bases). CDR1 and CDR2 (germline): SGDLS, YYNGEE. The V gene lost 10 bases and the J gene lost 3 bases, with 14 bases spanning the gap. CDR3 length equals 13 residues. The DNA of the CDR3 is TGTGCCTCCTCCAAGGGGTATGGAAACACCATATATTTT. Amino acids: CASSKGYGNTIYF.

The chain employs TRBV5-1 and TRBJ1-1; TRBD1 is a possible D gene (6 bases). Between the trimmed V and J ends, which lost 0 bases and 2 bases, there was a span of 11 bases. Per germline, CDR1 SGHRS and CDR2 YFSETQ. The CDR3 runs 15 residues. In nucleotides, the CDR3 is TGCGCCAGCAGCTTGGAGGGGGTGGGAAACACTGAAGCTTTCTTT. Translated: CASSLEGVGNTEAFF.

The rearrangement joins TRBV5-1 to TRBJ2-7, with 9 bases aligning to TRBD1. Germline CDR1 is SGHRS and CDR2 is YFSETQ. V was clipped by 0 bases and J by 1 base; unmatched bases: 5. The CDR3 runs to 16 residues. Here the CDR3 DNA reads TGCGCCAGCAGCTTGGTTCCGGGACAGGGTTCCTACGAGCAGTACTTC. Translating it yields CASSLVPGQGSYEQYF.

The J gene is TRBJ1-2, the V gene TRBV4-1, with D unclear. This CDR3 contains 15 residues. Trimming removed 0 bases from V and 3 bases from J, with 11 bases in between. CDR1 and CDR2 (germline): MGHRA, YSYEKL. Here the CDR3 reads CASSQEIRYDYGYTF. DNA for the CDR3: TGCGCCAGCAGCCAAGAGATCCGGTACGACTATGGCTACACCTTC.

The chain links TRBV19 to TRBJ1-1, with 7 nucleotides matching TRBD1. V gave up 5 bases and J gave up 5 bases; unmatched junction bases: 11. Per germline, CDR1 LNHDA and CDR2 SQIVND (reference sequence). The CDR3 loop spans 15 amino acids. The CDR3 spells CASSPQGGKGTEAFF. CDR3 coding DNA: TGTGCCAGTAGTCCTCAGGGGGGCAAGGGAACTGAAGCTTTCTTT.

The CDR3 region is CASSSAQGAMTEAFF. The CDR3 nucleotides are TGTGCCAGCAGCTCAGCACAGGGAGCTATGACTGAAGCTTTCTTT. The chain carries TRBV5-4 and TRBJ1-1; D is perhaps TRBD1 (6 bases). Trimming removed 3 bases at V and 5 bases at J, with 17 bases between. Germline CDR1 reads SGHNT; CDR2 reads YYREEE (reference sequence). This CDR3 is built from 15 residues.

This chain links TRBV3-1 (or the pseudogene TRBV3-2) with TRBJ1-5, with D unclear. The CDR3 has 13 residues. V lost 1 base to trimming and J lost 6 bases, with 7 bases between them. Per the germline V gene, CDR1 is LGHDT and CDR2 is YNNKEL (reference sequence). Here the CDR3 reads CASSQGRVQPQHF. As DNA, the CDR3 is TGTGCCAGCAGCCAAGGACGGGTTCAGCCCCAGCATTTT.

The chain has TRBV6-5 and TRBJ1-4, with D uncertain. The CDR3 is 15 residues long. V gave up 0 bases and J gave up 7 bases, with 12 bases separating them. The germline CDR1 and CDR2 sequences are MNHEY and SVGAGI. The CDR3 nucleotides are TGTGCCAGCAGTTACTCGGGAGGGCGCGGTGAAAAACTGTTTTTT. This translates into CASSYSGGRGEKLFF.

The rearrangement links TRBV28 to TRBJ1-5; maybe TRBD1 (5 bases). The V end was cut by 7 bases, the J end by 0 bases, with 22 bases between. There are 18 residues in the CDR3. Germline-derived CDR1 and CDR2 are MDHEN and SYDVKM. The CDR3 coding sequence is TGTGCCAGCACCCCTAGGGCCGCAGACAGTTATAGCAATCAGCCCCAGCATTTT. Translated, it gives CASTPRAADSYSNQPQHF.

The chain carries TRBV19 and TRBJ1-2; no definite D call. Germline V gene lookup returns CDR1 LNHDA and CDR2 SQIVND (reference sequence). Trimming stripped 7 bases from V and 4 bases from J, with 16 bases between. The length of the CDR3 is 14 residues. The CDR3 protein is CASIPSWAPYGYTF. The CDR3 DNA reads as TGTGCCAGTATCCCCAGTTGGGCACCCTATGGCTACACCTTC. The variable domain in full, completed from reference TRBV19 and TRBJ1-2, reads DGGITQSPKYLFRKEGQNVTLSCEQNLNHDAMYWYRQDPGQGLRLIYYSQIVNDFQKGDIAEGYSVSREKKESFPLTVTSAQKNPTAFYLCASIPSWAPYGYTFGSGTRLTVV.

The J gene is TRBJ2-7, the V gene TRBV9, with 13 bases lining up with TRBD2. The ends lost 0 bases at V and 6 bases at J; junction bases unmatched: 0. Germline V gene sequence: CDR1 SGDLS, CDR2 YYNGEE. This CDR3 is built from 14 residues. The CDR3 nucleotides read TGTGCCAGCAGCGTAGGACTAGCGGGAGGCGAGCAGTACTTC. Its protein is CASSVGLAGGEQYF.

This clone has a single count. This chain links TRBV13 with TRBJ2-1, with 8 bases that match TRBD2. J was trimmed by 3 bases and V by 1 base; bases with no gene match: 5. Per germline, CDR1 PRHDT and CDR2 FYEKMQ (reference sequence). This CDR3 is built from 16 residues. The CDR3 is CASSLERGTSYNEQFF. Written as DNA, the CDR3 is TGTGCCAGCAGCTTAGAGAGGGGGACTAGCTACAATGAGCAGTTCTTC. The variable domain in full, completed from reference TRBV13 and TRBJ2-1, reads AAGVIQSPRHLIKEKRETATLKCYPIPRHDTVYWYQQGPGQDPQFLISFYEKMQSDKGSIPDRFSAQQFSDYHSELNMSSLELGDSALYFCASSLERGTSYNEQFFGPGTRLTVL.

The chain's CDR3 is CASSLRPTGGSAEAFF. CDR3 nucleotide sequence: TGCGCCAGCAGCTTACGCCCTACAGGGGGAAGCGCTGAAGCTTTCTTT. The chain uses TRBV5-1 and TRBJ1-1, with TRBD1 matching over 8 bases. Germline V gives CDR1 SGHRS, CDR2 YFSETQ. This CDR3 has 16 residues. V dropped 2 bases and J dropped 6; count of bases not matched to a gene: 12.

The chain recombines TRBV5-4 with TRBJ2-2; weak D call: TRBD1 (6 bases). CDR1 is SGHNT and CDR2 is YYREEE in the germline V gene (reference sequence). The CDR3 runs 13 residues. Trimming left V 0 bases short and J 7 bases short, with 7 bases between. CDR3 in DNA: TGTGCCAGCAGCTTGGAACAGGGCGGGGAGCTGTTTTTT. This encodes CASSLEQGGELFF.

The rearrangement uses TRBV14 and TRBJ2-7, with 7 bases fitting TRBD1. The germline V gene has CDR1 SGHDN and CDR2 FVKESK. V lost 1 base to trimming and J lost 3 bases; unmatched junction nucleotides: 6. This CDR3 has 15 amino acids. In DNA, the CDR3 is TGTGCCAGCAGCCAAGTGGGGACAGCGAGCTACGAGCAGTACTTC. Amino acids: CASSQVGTASYEQYF.